The clone carrying this TCR beta chain has just a few counts. Its antigen is unidentified. This entry belongs to a study of T cell repertoires in cytomegalovirus infection. Study-level points and caveats: HLA-C-restricted, CMV-specific TCR beta clonotypes were dominant ex vivo.

TCRdb reprocessed the reads via MiXCR and lists one record per CDR3 protein. This table has about 310,000 distinct CDR3 sequences, roughly a sixth appearing once. Germline CDR1 is SGHNT and CDR2 is YYREEE (reference sequence). V lost 4 bases and J lost 0, with 14 bases in between. The CDR3 consists of 17 residues. V usage is TRBV5-4 and J usage is TRBJ2-6; D is tentatively TRBD1 or TRBD2 (5 bases each). The sample consisted of PBMCs. The receptor was derived from a human donor in good health (CMV status not recorded). Some clones in this sample may be carry-over from other donors' samples. The CDR3 DNA sequence: TGTGCCAGCAGCCGGGGCCAGGGCAGCTCTGGGGCCAACGTCCTGACTTTC. Translation gives CASSRGQGSSGANVLTF.